This passage covers 14 T cell receptor beta chains from one sample sequenced in a study of blood T cell repertoires in COVID-19. Sequencing was performed with immunoSEQ multiplex PCR; in TCRdb, only in-frame clones are kept and a portion is missing. This sample has approximately 310,000 clones, with less than 85% found just once. The sequencing input was PBMCs or T cells enriched from blood (not recorded which). The receptor source for this set is a young woman who had been exposed to COVID-19.

CDR3 in DNA: TGTGCCAGCAGCGTTACCGCCGGTCAGCCCCAGCATTTT. Translated: CASSVTAGQPQHF. This rearrangement joins TRBV9 to TRBJ1-5; no clear D. Trimming removed 2 bases at V and 6 bases at J, with 9 bases between. The CDR3 sequence is 13 residues long. Germline CDR1 and CDR2: SGDLS and YYNGEE. Supplemented by reference TRBV9 and TRBJ1-5, the full variable domain reads DSGVTQTPKHLITATGQRVTLRCSPRSGDLSVYWYQQSLDQGLQFLIQYYNGEERAKGNILERFSAQQFPDLHSELNLSSLELGDSALYFCASSVTAGQPQHFGDGTRLSIL.

The chain has TRBV2 and TRBJ2-1; 12 nucleotides match TRBD2. The trim removed 4 bases at V and 7 bases at J, leaving 8 bases unmatched. CDR3 length: 16 residues. Germline V gene data show CDR1 as SNHLY and CDR2 as FYNNEI. For the CDR3, the DNA is TGTGCCAGCAGTGTCCCTAGCGGGAGGGAGGGGAATGAGCAGTTCTTC. Translating it yields CASSVPSGREGNEQFF.

V usage is TRBV28 and J usage is TRBJ2-7, with 9 bases that match TRBD1. J was trimmed by 3 bases and V by 6 bases; bases with no gene match: 6. Germline V gives CDR1 MDHEN, CDR2 SYDVKM. The CDR3 consists of 14 residues. The CDR3 sequence: CASSAEDRGYEQYF. Written as DNA, the CDR3 is TGTGCCAGCAGCGCGGAGGACAGGGGCTACGAGCAGTACTTC.

The chain uses TRBV14 and TRBJ2-5; D not resolved. Germline values: CDR1 SGHDN, CDR2 FVKESK. This CDR3 is built from 13 residues. Trimming shortened V by 3 bases and J by 5 bases, and 10 bases separated the two germline ends. The CDR3 DNA follows: TGTGCCAGCAGCCAGTACAGTCAGGAGACCCAGTACTTC. Translated, it gives CASSQYSQETQYF.

Concerning this clone: Germline is not matched at one junction end, which may reflect a read error. This chain links TRBV6-1 with TRBJ1-1, with a possible D match to TRBD1 (5 bases). This CDR3 is 11 amino acids long. Germline V gene data show CDR1 as MNHNS and CDR2 as SASEGT. The CDR3 loop reads CASSEDTSKGF. CDR3 DNA: TGTGCCAGCAGTGAGGACACCTCTAAGGGCTTT.

The chain combines TRBV6-1 with TRBJ1-2; 10 positions match TRBD1. V was clipped by 3 bases and J by 7 bases; unmatched bases: 2. From germline, CDR1 is MNHNS and CDR2 SASEGT. The CDR3 extends over 13 amino acids. The CDR3: CASSDRDRGGYTF. The CDR3 bases are TGTGCCAGCAGTGACCGGGACAGGGGTGGCTACACCTTC.

The chain has TRBV21-1 and TRBJ2-7; the table's D call TRBD1 went unverified against the DNA. TRBV21-1 has pseudogene status. The CDR3 is 15 residues long. This CDR3 reads CASCFAGTGQYEQYF. As DNA, the CDR3 is TGTGCCAGCTGCTTCGCCGGGACAGGGCAATACGAGCAGTACTTC.

This clone has just one count. The chain uses TRBV12-5 and TRBJ2-1, with D hard to call. Germline CDR1 LGHNT, CDR2 FRNRAP. The CDR3 loop spans 11 amino acids. The CDR3 is CASRSVDEQFF. CDR3 in DNA: TGTGCGAGCCGCTCGGTAGATGAGCAGTTCTTC.

The chain employs TRBV30 and TRBJ1-4, with 7 bases that match TRBD1. The V gene end was trimmed by 5 bases and the J gene end by 8 bases; junction bases not matched to a gene: 20. The germline V gene has CDR1 GTSNPN and CDR2 SVGIG (reference sequence). There are 17 residues in the CDR3. CDR3 protein: CAWEATIPRGAEEKLFF. Here the CDR3 DNA reads TGTGCCTGGGAGGCGACGATTCCCAGGGGGGCGGAAGAAAAACTGTTTTTT.

The chain combines TRBV30 with TRBJ2-5, with D unresolved. The germline CDR1 and CDR2 sequences are GTSNPN and SVGIG (reference sequence). The CDR3 has 12 residues. The V and J ends lost 0 bases and 3 bases respectively, with 5 bases between them. The DNA for the CDR3 is TGTGCCTGGAGTGTACTGGAAGAGACCCAGTACTTC. Protein product: CAWSVLEETQYF.

The chain has TRBV29-1 and TRBJ1-1, with TRBD1 identical over 11 bases. Germline CDR1 is SQVTM and CDR2 is ANQGSEA. This CDR3 has 13 amino acids. Trimming removed 6 bases from V and 1 base from J; junction bases left unmatched: 1. In DNA form, the CDR3 reads TGCAGCGTGGGACAGGGGGGGAACACTGAAGCTTTCTTT. Its protein product is CSVGQGGNTEAFF.

The V gene is TRBV11-3, the J gene TRBJ2-7; 7 positions match TRBD2. The CDR3 spans 14 residues. Germline lookup yields CDR1 SGHNT and CDR2 YENEEA. V gave up 5 bases and J gave up 0 bases; unmatched junction bases: 4. CDR3 in amino acids: CASSPGGGSYEQYF. In nucleotides, the CDR3 is TGTGCCAGCAGCCCTGGGGGGGGCTCCTACGAGCAGTACTTC.

This chain connects TRBV7-9 to TRBJ1-2, with 9 bases matching TRBD1. Germline assignment: CDR1 SEHNR and CDR2 FQNEAQ (reference sequence). The CDR3 has 14 amino acids. With 6 bases clipped from V and 7 bases from J, the junction kept 9 bases outside the gene matches. CDR3 protein: CASSSQTGGVGYTF. In DNA form, the CDR3 reads TGTGCCAGCAGTTCCCAAACAGGGGGCGTTGGCTACACCTTC.

A single count supports this clone. V gene TRBV7-9 combines with J gene TRBJ2-7; D is possibly TRBD1 (6 bases). The ends were cut back, 1 base at V and 3 bases at J, with 16 bases in the middle. The CDR3 sequence is 16 residues long. Germline values: CDR1 SEHNR, CDR2 FQNEAQ (reference sequence). In DNA, the CDR3 is TGTGCCAGCAGCTTAGTTACAGGGTCTTTACTCTACGAGCAGTACTTC. Translating gives CASSLVTGSLLYEQYF.